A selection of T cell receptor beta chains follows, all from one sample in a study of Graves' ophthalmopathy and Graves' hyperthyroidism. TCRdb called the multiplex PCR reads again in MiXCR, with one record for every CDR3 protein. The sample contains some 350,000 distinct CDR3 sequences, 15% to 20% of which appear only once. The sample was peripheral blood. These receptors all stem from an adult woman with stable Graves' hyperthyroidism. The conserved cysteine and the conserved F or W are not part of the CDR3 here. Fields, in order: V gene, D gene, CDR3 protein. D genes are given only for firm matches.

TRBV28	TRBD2	ASSFILAGGVGDEQY
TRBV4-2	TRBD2	ASSPWGLAGVDEQD
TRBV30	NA	AWTPVVTEAF
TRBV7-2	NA	ASSWRANTEAF
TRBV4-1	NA	ASSQGSARGQPQH
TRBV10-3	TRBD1	AISEDRGNQPQH
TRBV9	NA	ASSVDPGDRELF
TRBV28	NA	ASSLQSGPGYEQY
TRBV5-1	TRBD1	ASSKIRDRNGYT
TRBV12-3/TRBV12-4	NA	ASSADPSNQPQH
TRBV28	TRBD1	ASSFPRPDRGPSE
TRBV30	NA	AWRAIAHGANVLT
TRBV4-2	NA	ASSQLTRDPGYGELF
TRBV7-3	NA	ASSLTGGGEQY
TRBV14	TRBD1	ASSQGQGITYEQY
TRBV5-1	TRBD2	ASSLRILARSGREEQY
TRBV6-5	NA	ASSYRLGGFEHEQY
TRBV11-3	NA	ASSPSEVYEQY
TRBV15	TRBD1	ATSPQSGGDQPQH
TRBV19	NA	ASSTVAGLAGELF
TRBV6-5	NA	ASGTFSYEQY
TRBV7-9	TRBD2	ASSPQLAGIYEQY
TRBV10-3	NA	AIRKSGDPLDEQY
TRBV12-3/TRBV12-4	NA	ASSLGDVRPQH
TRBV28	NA	ASWGGPGGKNIQY
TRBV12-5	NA	ASGLVVSRIAKNIKY
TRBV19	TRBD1	ASSPDRISYEQY
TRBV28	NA	ASSLDGVVSGNTIY
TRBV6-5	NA	ASSSPREGNQPQH
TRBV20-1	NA	SASIGTNTGELF
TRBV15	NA	ATSRARRTLQETQY
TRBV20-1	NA	SARVGAQQETQY
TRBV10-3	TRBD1	AISPGRTGGQKETQY
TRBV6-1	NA	ASSERVIAKNIQY
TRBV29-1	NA	SVAETGNTEAF
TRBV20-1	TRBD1	SARDGTGDAETQY
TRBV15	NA	ATSRDQNTIY
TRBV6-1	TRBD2	ASSESGSSEQY
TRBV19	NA	ATRKNREINQPQH
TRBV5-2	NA	ASNTGADRGIIADTGELF
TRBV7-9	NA	ASSLAAGQTYEQY